This T cell receptor beta chain was recovered during a study of PD-1 blockade in mismatch repair-deficient tumors. Every patient had mismatch repair deficiency by PCR or immunohistochemistry. The TCR-sequenced patients were a few responders to pembrolizumab. Sequencing was performed with immunoSEQ multiplex PCR; in TCRdb, only in-frame clones are kept and a portion is missing. Of tens of thousands of clones in the sample, approximately 88% were seen once. The V gene's germline CDR1 is LGHNT and CDR2 FRNRAP. CDR3 length equals 11 residues. V dropped 1 base and J dropped 11 bases, with 8 bases sitting between them. Study results and limitations: Rapid post-treatment expansion, then contraction, generally preceding radiologic response, marked tumor-resident clones.

As for this clone: Its antigen is unknown.

This receptor was identified in an adult with mismatch repair-deficient cancer. This material consisted of peripheral blood, taken 52 weeks after starting pembrolizumab. The genes are TRBV12-5 and TRBJ1-1; no clear D gene. CDR3 in amino acids: CASGLGQLAFF. CDR3 DNA: TGTGCTAGTGGTTTGGGACAATTGGCTTTCTTT. The full variable domain, in which reference TRBV12-5 and TRBJ1-1 provide the parts outside the CDR3, is DARVTQTPRHKVTEMGQEVTMRCQPILGHNTVFWYRQTMMQGLELLAYFRNRAPLDDSGMPKDRFSAEMPDATLATLKIQPSEPRDSAVYFCASGLGQLAFFGQGTRLTVV.